A selection of T cell receptor beta chains follows, all from one sample in a study of blood T cell repertoires in COVID-19. Using immunoSEQ multiplex PCR, the repertoire was profiled, and TCRdb retains in-frame clones only, with some absent. The sample carries 100,000 to 150,000 clones, around 87% recorded once. The specimen was peripheral blood. The receptors here all came from a human donor in a cohort sampled during active COVID-19. Both conserved end residues are part of each CDR3. The order of the fields is D gene, V gene, clone size, J gene, CDR3 protein, CDR3 DNA. D genes are given only for firm matches. Rows give clone size only sometimes, using once, few, many, or a class for an expanded clone.

TRBD2	TRBV28	-	TRBJ2-1	CASSVGGSSYNEQFF	TGTGCCAGCAGTGTGGGAGGGAGCTCCTACAATGAGCAGTTCTTC
TRBD1	TRBV4-2	-	TRBJ2-7	CASSQEADRSTYEQYF	TGTGCCAGCAGCCAAGAGGCGGACAGGAGCACCTACGAGCAGTACTTC
-	TRBV27	once	TRBJ1-1	CASRGRVRNTEAFF	TGTGCCAGCAGGGGTCGGGTGAGGAACACTGAAGCTTTCTTT
TRBD2	TRBV11-2	-	TRBJ2-3	CASSPQLAGGADTQYF	TGTGCCAGCAGCCCACAACTAGCGGGAGGAGCAGATACGCAGTATTTT
-	TRBV28	-	TRBJ2-6	CASTQVGFSGDSGANVLTF	TGTGCCAGCACCCAAGTGGGCTTCTCAGGGGACTCTGGGGCCAACGTCCTGACTTTC
-	TRBV2	-	TRBJ1-3	CASTPLGGASGNTIYF	TGTGCCAGCACGCCCCTTGGGGGGGCTAGTGGAAACACCATATATTTT
TRBD1	TRBV7-2	-	TRBJ1-2	CASSFGQGALYGYTF	TGTGCCAGCAGCTTCGGACAGGGGGCTCTATATGGCTACACCTTC
TRBD1	TRBV6-6	-	TRBJ1-1	CASSYQGANTEAFF	TGTGCCAGCAGTTACCAGGGGGCGAACACTGAAGCTTTCTTT
-	TRBV5-5	-	TRBJ2-1	CASSLGGQSSYNEQFF	TGTGCCAGCAGCTTGGGAGGACAGAGCTCCTACAATGAGCAGTTCTTC
-	TRBV28	-	TRBJ1-3	CASSLNRGGNTIYF	TGTGCCAGCAGTTTAAACCGGGGGGGAAACACCATATATTTT
TRBD1	TRBV27	-	TRBJ1-6	CASSVSRNRGNSPLHF	TGTGCCAGTTCAGTGAGCAGGAACAGGGGTAATTCACCCCTCCACTTT
TRBD1	TRBV11-2	-	TRBJ1-1	CASSLEGQPNTEAFF	TGTGCCAGCAGCTTAGAGGGACAGCCGAACACTGAAGCTTTCTTT
TRBD1	TRBV28	once	TRBJ2-2	CASNSQGAPNTGELFF	TGTGCCAGCAACAGCCAGGGGGCCCCGAACACCGGGGAGCTGTTTTTT
-	TRBV14	-	TRBJ2-5	CASSQDLRGTQYF	TGTGCCAGCAGCCAAGATCTTAGGGGGACCCAGTACTTC
-	TRBV11-3	-	TRBJ2-1	CASTSRPSGEQFF	TGTGCCAGCACCTCACGGCCCTCGGGTGAGCAGTTCTTC
TRBD2	TRBV7-6	-	TRBJ2-2	CASSLGKGSGRTGELFF	TGTGCCAGCAGCTTAGGGAAAGGGAGCGGGAGAACCGGGGAGCTGTTTTTT
-	TRBV5-1	-	TRBJ1-5	CASSPGGTDSNQPQHF	TGCGCCAGCAGCCCTGGGGGGACCGATAGCAATCAGCCCCAGCATTTT
-	TRBV19	-	TRBJ2-7	CASSIGRSSYEQYF	TGTGCCAGTAGTATAGGTCGGAGCTCCTACGAGCAGTACTTC
-	TRBV7-8	-	TRBJ1-5	CASSLAQDNQPQHF	TGTGCCAGCAGCTTAGCACAAGACAATCAGCCCCAGCATTTT
-	TRBV30	-	TRBJ2-2	CAWSSGQLNTGELFF	TGTGCCTGGAGTTCTGGACAGTTAAACACCGGGGAGCTGTTTTTT
TRBD1	TRBV27	-	TRBJ1-2	CASSRDRAVGSYGYTF	TGTGCCAGCAGTCGGGACAGGGCGGTCGGGAGCTATGGCTACACCTTC
TRBD2	TRBV18	-	TRBJ2-1	CASSPPSGGRLGEQFF	TGTGCCAGCTCACCACCTTCGGGCGGGAGGTTGGGTGAGCAGTTCTTC
-	TRBV5-1	-	TRBJ2-1	CASSASGGPGNEQFF	TGCGCCAGCAGCGCCTCTGGAGGCCCCGGGAATGAGCAGTTCTTC
-	TRBV5-1	once	TRBJ1-1	CASSLASGNTEAFF	TGCGCCAGCAGCTTGGCTTCGGGAAACACTGAAGCTTTCTTT
-	TRBV18	-	TRBJ2-1	CASSPGGGPYNEQFF	TGTGCCAGCTCACCGGGTGGGGGCCCCTACAATGAGCAGTTCTTC
-	TRBV6-5	-	TRBJ2-3	CASTPGLSTDTQYF	TGTGCCAGCACCCCGGGACTTAGCACAGATACGCAGTATTTT
TRBD1	TRBV5-4	-	TRBJ2-3	CASSSGTGLGTDTQYF	TGTGCCAGCAGCTCAGGGACAGGTCTAGGCACAGATACGCAGTATTTT
-	TRBV12-3/TRBV12-4	few	TRBJ1-2	CASSLGWWQGYTF	TGTGCCAGCAGTTTAGGATGGTGGCAGGGCTACACCTTC
-	TRBV15	-	TRBJ1-6	CATSRGGGSYNSPLHF	TGTGCCACCAGCAGAGGGGGGGGCTCCTATAATTCACCCCTCCACTTT
TRBD1	TRBV24-1	-	TRBJ1-2	CATSDPGQGYGYTF	TGTGCCACCAGTGATCCCGGACAGGGGTATGGCTACACCTTC
-	TRBV6-5	-	TRBJ1-5	CASRWTVDSNQPQHF	TGTGCCAGCAGATGGACAGTAGATAGCAATCAGCCCCAGCATTTT
-	TRBV2	-	TRBJ2-6	CASSWGGGANVLTF	TGTGCCAGCAGTTGGGGAGGCGGGGCCAACGTCCTGACTTTC
-	TRBV6-6	-	TRBJ2-3	CASSYAASYTDTQYF	TGTGCCAGCAGTTACGCGGCTAGCTACACAGATACGCAGTATTTT
TRBD1	TRBV6-5	-	TRBJ2-7	CASGDRGHYEQYF	TGTGCCAGCGGGGACAGGGGGCACTACGAGCAGTACTTC
TRBD1	TRBV9	few	TRBJ2-1	CASSERQGRTYNEQFF	TGTGCCAGCAGCGAGAGACAGGGGCGAACCTACAATGAGCAGTTCTTC
TRBD1	TRBV7-3	-	TRBJ1-6	CASSLEGTGGSPLHF	TGTGCCAGCAGCTTGGAGGGGACAGGGGGATCACCCCTCCACTTT
-	TRBV5-1	once	TRBJ2-7	CASSLTVSSELSYEQYF	TGCGCCAGCAGCTTGACGGTATCGTCGGAGCTTTCCTACGAGCAGTACTTC
-	TRBV10-2	-	TRBJ2-2	CANWDSGGTGELFF	TGCGCCAACTGGGACAGCGGGGGCACCGGGGAGCTGTTTTTT
-	TRBV5-4	-	TRBJ2-1	CASSLGRTYNEQFF	TGTGCCAGCAGCTTGGGCAGAACCTACAATGAGCAGTTCTTC
-	TRBV29-1	-	TRBJ1-1	CSVRTETEAFF	TGCAGCGTTAGAACAGAGACTGAAGCTTTCTTT
TRBD1	TRBV10-3	once	TRBJ2-7	CAISVDRGPSSYEQYF	TGTGCCATCAGCGTTGACAGGGGCCCGAGCTCCTACGAGCAGTACTTC
-	TRBV7-2	-	TRBJ2-3	CASSLSVGGGFTDTQYF	TGTGCCAGCAGCTTATCGGTCGGGGGAGGTTTTACAGATACGCAGTATTTT
TRBD1	TRBV7-6	-	TRBJ2-7	CAAVEAAPMGQDREQYF	TGTGCCGCCGTGGAAGCAGCTCCGATGGGACAGGATCGCGAGCAGTACTTC
TRBD1	TRBV5-4	-	TRBJ1-2	CASSPSGQGYGYTF	TGTGCCAGCAGCCCTTCAGGACAGGGCTATGGCTACACCTTC
-	TRBV28	-	TRBJ1-2	CASSLVSTNYGYTF	TGTGCCAGCAGTTTAGTGTCAACTAACTATGGCTACACCTTC
TRBD1	TRBV6-6	-	TRBJ1-2	CASSYGEGATYGYTF	TGTGCCAGCAGTTATGGAGAGGGGGCTACTTATGGCTACACCTTC
-	TRBV6-5	-	TRBJ1-2	CASSYSSASGGGYTF	TGTGCCAGCAGTTACTCTTCGGCCTCCGGGGGTGGCTACACCTTC
-	TRBV6-5	-	TRBJ2-5	CASTTPPLLAQYF	TGTGCCAGCACCACCCCCCCTCTGTTAGCCCAGTACTTC
-	TRBV27	-	TRBJ1-6	CASSLSQGYSPLHF	TGTGCCAGCAGTTTAAGCCAGGGGTATTCACCCCTCCACTTT
-	TRBV12-3/TRBV12-4	-	TRBJ1-5	CASSTGGNQPQHF	TGTGCCAGCAGTACAGGTGGCAATCAGCCCCAGCATTTT
TRBD2	TRBV28	-	TRBJ2-5	CASSPPSGRETQYF	TGTGCCAGCAGTCCGCCTTCCGGGAGGGAGACCCAGTACTTC
-	TRBV19	-	TRBJ1-3	CASSSQARVSGNTIYF	TGTGCCAGTAGTTCACAGGCCAGAGTCTCTGGAAACACCATATATTTT
-	TRBV28	-	TRBJ1-2	CASSLSGVQGYTF	TGTGCCAGCAGTTTATCGGGGGTCCAGGGCTACACCTTC
-	TRBV25-1	-	TRBJ2-7	CASSATAPYEQYF	TGTGCCAGCAGTGCAACAGCTCCCTACGAGCAGTACTTC
-	TRBV3-1/TRBV3-2	-	TRBJ1-5	CASSRRDTNQPQHF	TGTGCCAGCAGCCGCCGGGACACCAATCAGCCCCAGCATTTT
TRBD2	TRBV4-2	few	TRBJ2-1	CASSQDGGLAGPYNEQFF	TGTGCCAGCAGCCAAGATGGGGGACTAGCGGGGCCCTACAATGAGCAGTTCTTC
-	TRBV11-2	-	TRBJ2-2	CASTPRDANTGELFF	TGTGCCAGCACCCCCCGGGATGCGAACACCGGGGAGCTGTTTTTT
-	TRBV7-2	-	TRBJ2-2	CASSFGLNTGELFF	TGTGCCAGCAGCTTTGGCTTGAACACCGGGGAGCTGTTTTTT
TRBD1	TRBV7-2	-	TRBJ2-7	CASSYRTGIGLYSYEQYF	TGTGCCAGCAGCTACCGGACAGGGATCGGTTTGTACTCCTACGAGCAGTACTTC